This entry is about one T cell receptor (beta chain). Which antigen it targets is not known. Nothing much larger sits one base from this clone, and base qualities are not available. The trial excluded patients who had a history of autoimmune disease or who were on systemic immunosuppression. Peripheral blood for TCR sequencing was collected from all dose cohorts at baseline, on cycle 4 day 1, and on cycle 7 day 1. The samples were drawn from a first-in-human, open-label, multicenter phase I dose-escalation trial of ivuxolimab. Adults with locally advanced or metastatic melanoma, renal cell carcinoma, hepatocellular carcinoma or head and neck squamous cell carcinoma were enrolled in the trial. Before TCR sequencing, CD4+ T cells and CD8+ T cells were sorted from peripheral blood as separate populations. The data were taken from a study of OX40 agonist ivuxolimab in advanced cancers. For the wider study: The costimulatory receptor OX40 (CD134) was targeted by ivuxolimab, a fully human IgG2 agonistic monoclonal antibody. Partial responses occurred in three dose-escalation patients: two with cutaneous melanoma and one with hepatocellular carcinoma. Intravenous ivuxolimab was administered to patients every 2 weeks at six dose levels: 0.01, 0.1, 0.3, 1.5, 3 and 10 mg/kg. Patients were allowed to have had prior anti-PD-1, anti-PD-L1 or anti-CTLA-4 therapy, and approximately 40% of the dose-escalation patients had been treated with checkpoint inhibitors. A male proportion of 70% to 90% and a mean age of approximately 61 years, ranging from 23 to 79, were recorded for the dose-escalation cohort. The paper describes the monotherapy dose-escalation part (N of about 57 patients) of the phase I trial of ivuxolimab. The point of sequencing TCRbeta in the periphery was to test whether ivuxolimab changed TCR sequence diversity and drove clonal T-cell expansion. Among the roughly 52 dose-escalation patients, about 20 had hepatocellular carcinoma, around 15 melanoma, 9 renal cell carcinoma and 9 head and neck cancer. What the work shows at the level of the full study, not this receptor alone: Low levels of normalized T-cell clonal expansion were also seen in some patients who did not respond. After ivuxolimab, expanded clones were on average more numerous among CD8+ T cells than among CD4+ T cells. The antigen specificity of the peripheral T cells that underwent clonal expansion was not determined. In the 0.1-3.0 mg/kg groups, partial responders were among the patients with the lowest normalized peripheral clonal expansion, particularly in CD8+ T cells. At doses of 0.1 to 3.0 mg/kg, clonal expansion of both CD4+ and CD8+ blood T cells was observed from baseline to week 6.

For sequencing of the TCRbeta CDR3 region, genomic DNA was extracted from the sorted cells. The immunoSEQ Assay was used to sequence the TCRbeta CDR3 regions. TCRdb's version of the immuneACCESS table is confined to in-frame rearrangements and falls short of the full clone set. An unresolved V gene accounts for under half of the shortfall where checked; the remainder is of unknown origin. The sample yields about 89,000 clones; approximately 91% were counted once. The ten largest clones take up about 0.76% of the sample. The sample consisted of CD4+ or CD8+ T cells sorted from blood, taken in a trial of the OX40 agonist ivuxolimab. The origin of this receptor is an adult with an advanced solid tumor such as melanoma, head and neck, liver or kidney cancer.

The nucleotides read TGTGCCTGGAGTGTAAAGGTCACCGGGGAGCTGTTTTTT. This sequence encodes CAWSVKVTGELFF. The V gene is TRBV30 and the J gene is TRBJ2-2, with the D gene not clear enough to name. The CDR3, cysteine through phenylalanine, is 13 amino acids long. Only the CDR3 region is kept as DNA, spanning 39 bases read in frame from base 1. CDR1 and CDR2 (GTSNPN, SVGIG) derive from the germline V gene (reference sequence). V is pared back by 0 bases and J by 4 bases, with 6 bases lying between the germline termini.